This record concerns one TCR beta chain sequence. Its target is not known. A junction end diverges from the germline sequence, so it may reflect a read error. Germline V lookup: CDR1 SGHTA, CDR2 FQGNSA. This CDR3 has 14 residues. Treatment indicated: over 15 received Ad26.COV2.S at low or high dose, single or two shots; about 5 received placebo; per-sample allocation not given. On day 63 after the first injection, vaccine and placebo recipients gave samples. The method was immunoSEQ multiplex PCR; TCRdb's version includes in-frame clones alone and lacks a portion of them. The sample lists around 300,000 clones; roughly nine tenths were seen once. These data originate in a study of Ad26.COV2.S vaccination and SARS-CoV-2 variants. Study-wide background: Participants got Ad26.COV2.S intramuscularly, once or twice 56 days apart.

Whole-study findings and limits: Measurements of TCR breadth and depth may have given underestimates of the total T cell responses.

The source is a person between 18 and 65 years old who received the Ad26.COV2.S COVID-19 vaccine or a placebo. The sequences come from peripheral blood, collected in a trial of Ad26.COV2.S vaccine versus placebo. This chain links TRBV7-2 with TRBJ1-3, with a weak D call TRBD1 (5 bases). CDR3 in amino acids: CASSLAGSGNTIYF. The CDR3 DNA sequence: TGTGCCAGCAGCCTAGCAGGGTCTGGAAACACCATATATTTT.